This T cell receptor (beta chain) was obtained from a study of blood T cell repertoires in COVID-19. Study overall: Spain, Italy and the United States supplied samples that represented acute and convalescent COVID-19.

TCRdb's table, derived via immunoSEQ multiplex PCR, lists solely in-frame clones and lacks some. The table has some 300,000 clones, around 90% seen once. V was cut by 2 bases and J by 3 bases, with 5 bases left in between. From germline, CDR1 is MDHEN and CDR2 SYDVKM. This CDR3 contains 12 residues. This clonotype was sampled from a man between 70 and 80 years old with acute or convalescent COVID-19. Sequencing was carried out using peripheral blood. The chain couples TRBV28 to TRBJ2-7, with D hard to call. DNA for the CDR3: TGTGCCAGCAGTTTACAGAACTACGAGCAGTACTTC. It specifies CASSLQNYEQYF. The variable domain in full, with the rest retrieved from reference TRBV28 and TRBJ2-7, is DVKVTQSSRYLVKRTGEKVFLECVQDMDHENMFWYRQDPGLGLRLIYFSYDVKMKEKGDIPEGYSVSREKKERFSLILESASTNQTSMYLCASSLQNYEQYFGPGTRLTVT.